This T cell receptor (beta chain) was captured by sequencing in a study of cytomegalovirus exposure and HLA in healthy donors. Whole-study context: There were approximately 400 genotyped donors. Of these, roughly 80% fell in the genetic ancestry cluster associated with self-reported Caucasian donors.

As for this clone: Its target is unknown.

The study ran its PCR with 60 Vbeta and 13 Jbeta primers. Data came from immunoSEQ multiplex PCR; TCRdb stores just in-frame clones and leaves some out. The data contain around 150,000 clones, about 86% of them singletons. Germline CDR1 reads SQVTM; CDR2 reads ANQGSEA. V was shortened by 6 bases and J by 7 bases, with 9 bases between the two germline ends. The CDR3 totals 10 residues. Notes on the study in general: Most TCR sequences were uncommon, yet certain public TCRs appeared in many donors.

This clonotype was sampled from a woman aged 18 to 35 in good health and CMV-seronegative. The chain has TRBV29-1 and TRBJ1-2; the D gene is possibly TRBD1 (6 bases). The material sequenced was PBMCs. This CDR3 is CSVLQGGYTF. CDR3 nucleotides: TGCAGCGTACTACAGGGTGGCTACACCTTC. Filled out from reference TRBV29-1 and TRBJ1-2, the complete variable domain reads SAVISQKPSRDICQRGTSLTIQCQVDSQVTMMFWYRQQPGQSLTLIATANQGSEATYESGFVIDKFPISRPNLTFSTLTVSNMSPEDSSIYLCSVLQGGYTFGSGTRLTVV.